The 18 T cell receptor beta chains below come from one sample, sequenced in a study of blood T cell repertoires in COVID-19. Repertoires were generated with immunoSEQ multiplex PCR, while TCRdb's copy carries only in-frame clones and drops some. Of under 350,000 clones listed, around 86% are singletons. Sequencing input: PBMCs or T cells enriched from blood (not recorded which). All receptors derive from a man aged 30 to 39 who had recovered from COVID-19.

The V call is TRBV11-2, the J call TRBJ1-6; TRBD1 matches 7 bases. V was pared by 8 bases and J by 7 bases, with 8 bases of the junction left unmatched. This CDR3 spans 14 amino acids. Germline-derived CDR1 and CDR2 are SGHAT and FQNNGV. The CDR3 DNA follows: TGTGCCAGCGCCCCCGGGACAGAGAATTCACCCCTCCACTTT. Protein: CASAPGTENSPLHF.

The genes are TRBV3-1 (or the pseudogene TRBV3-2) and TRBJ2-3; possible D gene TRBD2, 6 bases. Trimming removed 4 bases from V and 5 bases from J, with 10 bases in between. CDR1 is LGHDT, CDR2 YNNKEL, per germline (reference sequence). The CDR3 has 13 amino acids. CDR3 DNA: TGTGCCAGCAGCCCGACTAGTATAGATACGCAGTATTTT. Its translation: CASSPTSIDTQYF.

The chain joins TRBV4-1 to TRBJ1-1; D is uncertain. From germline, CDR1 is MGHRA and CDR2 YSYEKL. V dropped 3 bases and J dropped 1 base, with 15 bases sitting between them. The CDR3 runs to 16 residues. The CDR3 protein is CASSHRRGGANTEAFF. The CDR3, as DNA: TGCGCCAGCAGCCATCGTCGGGGTGGAGCGAACACTGAAGCTTTCTTT.

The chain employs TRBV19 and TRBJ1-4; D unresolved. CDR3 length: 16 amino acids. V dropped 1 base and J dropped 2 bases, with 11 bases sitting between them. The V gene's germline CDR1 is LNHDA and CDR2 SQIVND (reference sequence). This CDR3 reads CASSIGGLSTNEKLFF. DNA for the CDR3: TGTGCCAGTAGTATAGGCGGGCTTTCCACTAATGAAAAACTGTTTTTT.

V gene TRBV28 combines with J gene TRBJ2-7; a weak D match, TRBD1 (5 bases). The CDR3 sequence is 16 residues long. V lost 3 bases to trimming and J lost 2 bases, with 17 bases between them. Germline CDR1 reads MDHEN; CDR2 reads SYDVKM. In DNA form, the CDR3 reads TGTGCCAGCAGTTTTCGAGGACAAAATTACGCCTACGAGCAGTACTTC. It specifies CASSFRGQNYAYEQYF.

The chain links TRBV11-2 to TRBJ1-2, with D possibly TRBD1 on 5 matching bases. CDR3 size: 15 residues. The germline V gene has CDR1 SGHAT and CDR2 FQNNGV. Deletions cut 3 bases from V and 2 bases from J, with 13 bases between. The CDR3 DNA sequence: TGTGCCAGCAGCTTCCTTCAGGGTTGGAACTATGGCTACACCTTC. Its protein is CASSFLQGWNYGYTF.

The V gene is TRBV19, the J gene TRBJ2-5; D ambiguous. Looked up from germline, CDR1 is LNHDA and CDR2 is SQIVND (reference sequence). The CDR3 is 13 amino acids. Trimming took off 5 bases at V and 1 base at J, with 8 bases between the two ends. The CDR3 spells CASSGHGQETQYF. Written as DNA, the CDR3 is TGTGCCAGTAGTGGTCACGGCCAAGAGACCCAGTACTTC.

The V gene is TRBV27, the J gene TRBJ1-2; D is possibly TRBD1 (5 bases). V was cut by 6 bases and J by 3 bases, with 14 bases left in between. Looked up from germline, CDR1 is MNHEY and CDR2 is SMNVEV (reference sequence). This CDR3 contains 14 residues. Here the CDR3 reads CASRILGGDYGYTF. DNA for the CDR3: TGTGCCAGCAGGATCTTGGGGGGGGACTATGGCTACACCTTC.

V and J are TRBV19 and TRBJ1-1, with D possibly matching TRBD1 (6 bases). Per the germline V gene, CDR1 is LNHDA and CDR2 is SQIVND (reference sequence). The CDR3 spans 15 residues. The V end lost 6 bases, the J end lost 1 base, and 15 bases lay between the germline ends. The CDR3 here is CASRQAGTKNTEAFF. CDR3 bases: TGTGCCAGTAGGCAAGCCGGGACAAAGAACACTGAAGCTTTCTTT.

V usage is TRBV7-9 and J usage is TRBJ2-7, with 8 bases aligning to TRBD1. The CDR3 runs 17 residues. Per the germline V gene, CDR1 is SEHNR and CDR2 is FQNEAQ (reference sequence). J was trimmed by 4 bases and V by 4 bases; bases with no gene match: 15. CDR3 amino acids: CASSSTGGLEGIYEQYF. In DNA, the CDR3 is TGTGCCAGCAGCTCAACAGGGGGACTGGAAGGAATATACGAGCAGTACTTC.

The CDR3 DNA reads as TGTGCCAGCAGTTACCCCCCGCCCCAACAGGGGTATGAGCAGTTCTTC. Its translation is CASSYPPPQQGYEQFF. The genes are TRBV6-5 and TRBJ2-1; 7 nucleotides agree with TRBD1. The junction had 12 bases not matched to a gene; V was cut back by 2 bases and J by 8 bases. Germline CDR1 and CDR2: MNHEY and SVGAGI. The CDR3 consists of 16 residues.

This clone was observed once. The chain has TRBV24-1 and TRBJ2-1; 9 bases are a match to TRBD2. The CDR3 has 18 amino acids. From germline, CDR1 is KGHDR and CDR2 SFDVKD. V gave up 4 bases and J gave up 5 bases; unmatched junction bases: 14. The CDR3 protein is CATSDYGVSGSRNNEQFF. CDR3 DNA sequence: TGTGCCACCAGTGACTACGGGGTTAGCGGGAGTCGGAACAATGAGCAGTTCTTC.

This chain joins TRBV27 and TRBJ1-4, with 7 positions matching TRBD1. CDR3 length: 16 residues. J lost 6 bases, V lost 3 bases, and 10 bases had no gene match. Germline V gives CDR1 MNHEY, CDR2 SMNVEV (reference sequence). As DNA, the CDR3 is TGTGCCAGCAGTTTCCGAGGAGGGGGCCGTGATGAAAAACTGTTTTTT. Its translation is CASSFRGGGRDEKLFF.

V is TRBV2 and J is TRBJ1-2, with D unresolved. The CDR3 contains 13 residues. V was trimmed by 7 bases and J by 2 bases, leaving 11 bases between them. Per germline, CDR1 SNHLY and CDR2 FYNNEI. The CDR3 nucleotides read TGTGCCAGCACTGGTGCGGGGAACTATGGCTACACCTTC. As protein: CASTGAGNYGYTF.

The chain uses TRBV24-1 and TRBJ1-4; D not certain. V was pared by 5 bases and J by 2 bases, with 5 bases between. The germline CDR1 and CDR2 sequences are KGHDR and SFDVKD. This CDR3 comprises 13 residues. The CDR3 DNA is TGTGCCACCAGTGCCAGGACTAATGAAAAACTGTTTTTT. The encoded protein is CATSARTNEKLFF.

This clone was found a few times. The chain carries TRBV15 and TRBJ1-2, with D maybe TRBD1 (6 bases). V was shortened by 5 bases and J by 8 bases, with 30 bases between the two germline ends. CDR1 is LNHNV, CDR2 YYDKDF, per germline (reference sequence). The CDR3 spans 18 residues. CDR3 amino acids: CATSPAQGLSRGAIGYTF. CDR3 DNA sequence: TGTGCCACCAGCCCCGCACAGGGATTATCGAGAGGTGCTATCGGCTACACCTTC. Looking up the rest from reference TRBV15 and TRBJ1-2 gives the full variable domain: DAMVIQNPRYQVTQFGKPVTLSCSQTLNHNVMYWYQQKSSQAPKLLFHYYDKDFNNEADTPDNFQSRRPNTSFCFLDIRSPGLGDTAMYLCATSPAQGLSRGAIGYTFGSGTRLTVV.

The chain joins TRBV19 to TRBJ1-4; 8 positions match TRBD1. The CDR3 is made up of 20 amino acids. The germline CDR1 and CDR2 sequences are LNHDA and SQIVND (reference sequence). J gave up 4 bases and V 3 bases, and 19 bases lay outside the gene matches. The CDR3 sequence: CASSIGSGGNVSRLNEKLFF. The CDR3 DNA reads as TGTGCCAGTAGTATTGGCTCAGGGGGCAATGTATCGCGACTTAATGAAAAACTGTTTTTT.

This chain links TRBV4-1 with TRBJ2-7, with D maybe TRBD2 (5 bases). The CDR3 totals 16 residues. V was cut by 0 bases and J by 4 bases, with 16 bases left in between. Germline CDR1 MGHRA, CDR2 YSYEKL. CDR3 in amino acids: CASSQDATPKRYEQYF. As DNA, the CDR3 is TGCGCCAGCAGCCAAGATGCCACCCCTAAGCGGTACGAGCAGTACTTC.